Listed below are T cell receptor beta chains from one sample, sequenced in a study of blood T cell repertoires in COVID-19. Some clones are missing from TCRdb's copy, which holds only in-frame ones; the method was immunoSEQ multiplex PCR. In the table there are 300,000 to 400,000 clones, approximately 86% of which are singletons. Sequencing was performed on peripheral blood. Receptors were obtained from a human donor in a cohort sampled during active COVID-19. Each CDR3 is given with its conserved first and last residue. The D gene is left open where the match is weak. Not all rows give a size; the values are once, few, many and, for expanded clones, a class.

J gene: TRBJ1-2
D gene: NA
V gene: TRBV19
clone size: NA
CDR3 DNA: TGTGCCAGTAGTACCCTATCTTTATTCGCGAAACGCGACACCTTC
CDR3 protein: CASSTLSLFAKRDTF

J gene: TRBJ2-3
D gene: NA
V gene: TRBV5-1
clone size: NA
CDR3 DNA: TGCGCCAGCAGCTCTGGACCGGGACTCCCCAGGGAGTATTTT
CDR3 protein: CASSSGPGLPREYF

J gene: TRBJ2-3
D gene: TRBD2
V gene: TRBV5-1
clone size: NA
CDR3 DNA: TGCGCCAGCAGCTCCCTACTAGCGGACACAGATACGCAGTATTTT
CDR3 protein: CASSSLLADTDTQYF

J gene: TRBJ2-5
D gene: TRBD1
V gene: TRBV5-4
clone size: NA
CDR3 DNA: TGTGCCAGCAGCTCTCAGACAGGGGGCGGGGAGACCCAGTACTTC
CDR3 protein: CASSSQTGGGETQYF

J gene: TRBJ2-1
D gene: NA
V gene: TRBV27
clone size: NA
CDR3 DNA: TGTGCCAGCAGTTTAGGACTGGCCAATGAGCAGTTCTTC
CDR3 protein: CASSLGLANEQFF

J gene: TRBJ2-1
D gene: NA
V gene: TRBV9
clone size: NA
CDR3 DNA: TGTGCCAGCAGCGTAGGATTGGCTTCTGAGCAGTTCTTC
CDR3 protein: CASSVGLASEQFF

J gene: TRBJ2-2
D gene: NA
V gene: TRBV18
clone size: NA
CDR3 DNA: TGTGCCAGCTCAACCACAGGGAACACCGGGGAGCTGTTTTTT
CDR3 protein: CASSTTGNTGELFF

J gene: TRBJ2-1
D gene: TRBD2
V gene: TRBV4-2
clone size: NA
CDR3 DNA: TGTGCCAGCAGCCAAATTTGGCTAGCGGGAGATCGCACCTACAATGAGCAGTTCTTC
CDR3 protein: CASSQIWLAGDRTYNEQFF

J gene: TRBJ2-1
D gene: TRBD2
V gene: TRBV3-1/TRBV3-2
clone size: once
CDR3 DNA: TGTGCCAGCAGCTTCGGGGGGATCTACAATGAGCAGTTCTTC
CDR3 protein: CASSFGGIYNEQFF

J gene: TRBJ2-7
D gene: NA
V gene: TRBV6-6
clone size: NA
CDR3 DNA: TGTGCCAGCAGTTACTCCGGGGGCTCCTACGAGCAGTACTTC
CDR3 protein: CASSYSGGSYEQYF